This T cell receptor beta chain is from a study of CD8 T cells in Susac syndrome. cDNA came from around 0.54 to 1 ug RNA primed by random hexamers. TCRdb re-called the immunoSEQ multiplex PCR reads through MiXCR, storing one row per CDR3 protein. The table lists 150,000 to 200,000 distinct CDR3 sequences, more than 90% of them singletons, with approximately 0.09% in the top ten. CDR3 size: 13 residues. V lost 10 bases to trimming and J lost 10 bases, with 20 bases between them. CDR1 and CDR2 from the germline V gene are MNHEY and SVGEGT. The chain uses TRBV6-2 or TRBV6-3 and TRBJ2-4; possibly TRBD2 for D (7 bases). What was sequenced was CD4+ T cells from PBMCs. This receptor was obtained from a human donor with multiple sclerosis. This CDR3 is CATTGGPERIQYF. The CDR3 DNA is TGTGCCACCACCGGGGGGCCGGAGAGGATTCAGTACTTC.